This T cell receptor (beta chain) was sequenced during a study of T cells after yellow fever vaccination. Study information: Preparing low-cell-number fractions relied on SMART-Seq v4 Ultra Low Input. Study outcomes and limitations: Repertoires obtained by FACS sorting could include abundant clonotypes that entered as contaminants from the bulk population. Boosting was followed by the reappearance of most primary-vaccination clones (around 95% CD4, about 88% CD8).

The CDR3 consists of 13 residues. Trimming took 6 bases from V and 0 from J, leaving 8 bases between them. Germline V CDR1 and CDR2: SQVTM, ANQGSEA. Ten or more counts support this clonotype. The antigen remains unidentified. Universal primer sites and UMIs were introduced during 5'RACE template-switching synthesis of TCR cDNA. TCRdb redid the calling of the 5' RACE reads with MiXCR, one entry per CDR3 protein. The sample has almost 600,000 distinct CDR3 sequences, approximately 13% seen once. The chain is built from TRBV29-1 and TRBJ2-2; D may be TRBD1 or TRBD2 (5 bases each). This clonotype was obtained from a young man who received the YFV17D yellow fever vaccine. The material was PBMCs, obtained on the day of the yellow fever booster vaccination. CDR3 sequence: CSVEGPNTGELFF. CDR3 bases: TGCAGCGTCGAGGGACCGAACACCGGGGAGCTGTTTTTT.